What follows are 23 T cell receptor beta chains derived from one specimen sequenced in a study of blood T cell repertoires in COVID-19. The assay was immunoSEQ multiplex PCR, and TCRdb's table has in-frame clones only and misses some. This table has just over 80,000 clones, about 70% appearing once. The source material was peripheral blood. Source of these receptors: a woman older than 75 with active or convalescent COVID-19.

The table lists this clone with a few counts. This chain uses TRBV10-2 with TRBJ1-5, with TRBD1 matching over 7 bases. V gave up 3 bases and J gave up 0 bases; unmatched junction bases: 2. CDR1 and CDR2 (germline): WSHSY, SAAADI. This CDR3 is built from 15 residues. CDR3 residues: CASSEGQDSNQPQHF. Written as DNA, the CDR3 is TGCGCCAGCAGTGAAGGACAGGATAGCAATCAGCCCCAGCATTTT.

The chain joins TRBV6-6 to TRBJ1-5; D might be TRBD1 (5 bases). The CDR3 sequence is 14 residues long. CDR1 and CDR2 (germline): MNHNY, SVGAGI (reference sequence). The V gene lost 7 bases and the J gene lost 5 bases, with 15 bases spanning the gap. CDR3 sequence reads: CASIADTQDQPQHF. CDR3 DNA: TGTGCCAGCATCGCGGACACCCAAGATCAGCCCCAGCATTTT.

J is TRBJ1-1 and V is TRBV5-1, with a tentative D call TRBD1 (5 bases). The CDR3 length is 14 residues. Trimming took off 3 bases at V and 5 bases at J, with 14 bases between the two ends. Germline V gene sequence: CDR1 SGHRS, CDR2 YFSETQ. In DNA form, the CDR3 reads TGCGCCAGCAGCTGGGGGACCGCGGGAACTGAAGCTTTCTTT. This translates into CASSWGTAGTEAFF.

This clone appeared a single time. The J gene is TRBJ2-2, the V gene TRBV9; D remains unclear. Looked up from germline, CDR1 is SGDLS and CDR2 is YYNGEE. V lost 3 bases, J lost 5 bases, and 41 bases lay in between. The CDR3 has 24 amino acids. The chain's CDR3 is CASSGLACWVLPITTLYQTGELFF. The CDR3 nucleotides are TGTGCCAGCAGCGGATTAGCATGTTGGGTGCTCCCGATAACAACCCTATATCAGACCGGGGAGCTGTTTTTT.

This chain links TRBV24-1 with TRBJ2-1; 11 bases line up with TRBD2. The CDR3 is made up of 16 amino acids. Unmatched junction bases numbered 15, after V lost 10 bases and J lost 8 bases. Germline assignment: CDR1 KGHDR and CDR2 SFDVKD. CDR3 nucleotides: TGTGCCACAAGTACCTCTAGCGGGGGGTCAAGGGATGAGCAGTTCTTC. Protein product: CATSTSSGGSRDEQFF.

The rearrangement links TRBV6-6 to TRBJ1-6; TRBD1 aligns across 7 bases. CDR1 is MNHNY, CDR2 SVGAGI, per germline (reference sequence). With 8 bases clipped from V and 5 bases from J, the junction kept 6 bases outside the gene matches. The CDR3 loop spans 14 amino acids. CDR3: CASAPGQNNSPLHF. The CDR3 DNA reads TGTGCCAGCGCACCGGGACAGAATAATTCACCCCTCCACTTT.

The chain combines TRBV19 with TRBJ1-5, with a possible D match to TRBD1 (5 bases). The CDR3 extends over 14 amino acids. Trimming shortened V by 7 bases and J by 0 bases, and 10 bases separated the two germline ends. Germline V gives CDR1 LNHDA, CDR2 SQIVND (reference sequence). Written as DNA, the CDR3 is TGTGCCAGTATGACAGAGAATAGCAATCAGCCCCAGCATTTT. Translation gives CASMTENSNQPQHF.

The chain joins TRBV7-2 to TRBJ1-4; 8 nucleotides match TRBD1. Germline V lookup: CDR1 SGHTA, CDR2 FQGNSA. This CDR3 is 15 amino acids long. Losses at the gene ends were 5 bases for V and 5 bases for J; bases not matched to a gene: 7. CDR3: CASSQDRGKNEKLFF. CDR3 sequence (DNA): TGTGCCAGCAGCCAAGACAGGGGAAAAAATGAAAAACTGTTTTTT. Full variable domain (remainder filled in from reference TRBV7-2 and TRBJ1-4): GAGVSQSPSNKVTEKGKDVELRCDPISGHTALYWYRQSLGQGLEFLIYFQGNSAPDKSGLPSDRFSAERTGGSVSTLTIQRTQQEDSAVYLCASSQDRGKNEKLFFGSGTQLSVL.

The CDR3 is CASSYPKGSGGGYTF. DNA for the CDR3: TGTGCCAGCAGTTACCCGAAGGGTTCAGGGGGAGGCTACACCTTC. The chain joins TRBV6-6 to TRBJ1-2; TRBD1 agrees at 7 bases. CDR3 size: 15 residues. J lost 8 bases, V lost 2 bases, and 11 bases had no gene match. The germline gives CDR1 MNHNY, CDR2 SVGAGI (reference sequence).

The chain uses TRBV10-3 and TRBJ1-4, with D uncertain. V was shortened by 0 bases and J by 5 bases, with 7 bases between the two germline ends. CDR3 length equals 14 residues. The germline CDR1 and CDR2 sequences are ENHRY and SYGVKD. CDR3 region: CAISESGGNEKLFF. The DNA of the CDR3 is TGTGCCATCAGTGAGTCGGGCGGGAATGAAAAACTGTTTTTT.

This clone has ten or more counts. The V gene is TRBV5-1, the J gene TRBJ1-1; D is possibly TRBD1 (5 bases). Germline loops: CDR1 SGHRS, CDR2 YFSETQ. V dropped 4 bases and J dropped 4 bases, with 8 bases sitting between them. The CDR3 loop spans 12 amino acids. The CDR3 DNA reads as TGCGCCAGCAGCCCCGGGGGCACTGAAGCTTTCTTT. This sequence encodes CASSPGGTEAFF.

This sequence joins TRBV7-2 and TRBJ1-5; no reliable D call. This CDR3 region has 14 residues. The V gene lost 0 bases and the J gene lost 4 bases, with 7 bases spanning the gap. Germline V CDR1 and CDR2: SGHTA, FQGNSA. The CDR3 DNA reads TGTGCCAGCAGCTTAGCAGTCGGGAATCAGCCCCAGCATTTT. This translates into CASSLAVGNQPQHF.

The chain uses TRBV7-2 and TRBJ1-2; tentatively, D is TRBD1 (5 bases). The CDR3 is 15 residues long. Per the germline V gene, CDR1 is SGHTA and CDR2 is FQGNSA. V was pared by 5 bases and J by 5 bases, with 18 bases between. The CDR3 region is CASSRDGTSRYGYTF. In DNA, the CDR3 is TGTGCCAGCAGCCGGGACGGGACTTCTAGGTATGGCTACACCTTC.

The genes are TRBV25-1 and TRBJ2-3, with TRBD2 identical over 12 bases. The CDR3 is made up of 16 amino acids. Germline CDR1 is MGHDK and CDR2 is SYGVNS. Unmatched junction bases numbered 5, after V lost 4 bases and J lost 3 bases. DNA of the CDR3: TGTGCCAGCAGTGCCCTAGCGGGGGGGTTTACAGATACGCAGTATTTT. It encodes CASSALAGGFTDTQYF.

The gene calls are TRBV3-1 (or the pseudogene TRBV3-2) and TRBJ2-2, with 7 bases that match TRBD2. Germline CDR1 LGHDT, CDR2 YNNKEL (reference sequence). Trimming took 1 base from V and 3 from J; bases not matched to a gene: 8. This CDR3 comprises 17 residues. CDR3 region: CASSQVGGSPYTGELFF. DNA for the CDR3: TGTGCCAGCAGCCAAGTGGGAGGGTCGCCTTACACCGGGGAGCTGTTTTTT.

V gene TRBV5-4 combines with J gene TRBJ2-5; TRBD2 might be the D (6 bases). Trimming took off 4 bases at V and 6 bases at J, with 13 bases between the two ends. The CDR3 sequence is 13 residues long. CDR1 is SGHNT and CDR2 is YYREEE in the germline V gene (reference sequence). CDR3 nucleotide sequence: TGTGCCAGCAGCGGCCCCGGGACTCAGACCCAGTACTTC. Translated: CASSGPGTQTQYF.

This clone was recorded once. The chain links TRBV19 to TRBJ2-3; 7 bases are a match to TRBD1. The length of the CDR3 is 15 residues. From germline, CDR1 is LNHDA and CDR2 SQIVND (reference sequence). The junction had 13 bases not matched to a gene; V was cut back by 4 bases and J by 9 bases. CDR3 DNA: TGTGCCAGTAGTAAACAGGGACAGAGGTCTGACACGCAGTATTTT. Residues: CASSKQGQRSDTQYF.

The chain is built from TRBV19 and TRBJ1-4; a weak D match, TRBD1 (6 bases). V lost 6 bases, J lost 8 bases, and 10 bases lay in between. The CDR3 is 12 amino acids. Germline loops: CDR1 LNHDA, CDR2 SQIVND (reference sequence). CDR3 DNA: TGTGCCAGTAGCCTGGGGGCCGAAAAACTGTTTTTT. Protein sequence: CASSLGAEKLFF.

The rearrangement uses TRBV5-5 and TRBJ2-3, with D unclear. The CDR3 is 12 amino acids. Trimming stripped 2 bases from V and 3 bases from J, with 4 bases between. Germline loops: CDR1 SGHKS, CDR2 YYEKEE (reference sequence). CDR3 DNA: TGTGCCAGCAGCTTCGCGACAGATACGCAGTATTTT. Translating gives CASSFATDTQYF.

V and J are TRBV6-5 and TRBJ2-3; the match to TRBD2 covers 7 bases. Unmatched junction bases numbered 11, after V lost 5 bases and J lost 6 bases. Germline CDR1 is MNHEY and CDR2 is SVGAGI. The CDR3 runs to 15 residues. For the CDR3, the DNA is TGTGCCAGCAGTACCCAAGCGGGGCCGGGGGATACGCAGTATTTT. This codes for CASSTQAGPGDTQYF.

The V gene is TRBV7-2, the J gene TRBJ2-3; possible D gene TRBD2, 6 bases. Trimming shortened V by 10 bases and J by 0 bases, and 14 bases separated the two germline ends. The CDR3 totals 14 residues. The germline V gene encodes CDR1 SGHTA and CDR2 FQGNSA. CDR3 DNA: TGTGCCACCAAACCGGGGGTAAGCACAGATACGCAGTATTTT. Translation: CATKPGVSTDTQYF.

The chain uses TRBV4-3 and TRBJ2-2; D may be TRBD2 (5 bases). Trimming stripped 0 bases from V and 7 bases from J, with 9 bases between. Germline assignment: CDR1 LGHNA and CDR2 YSLEER. The CDR3 covers 14 residues. The CDR3 reads CASSQDRGIGELFF. DNA for the CDR3: TGCGCCAGCAGCCAAGATCGAGGGATCGGGGAGCTGTTTTTT.

The CDR3 DNA is TGTGCCAGTAGTTTGGGACAGCCCCAGCCCCAGCATTTT. It encodes CASSLGQPQPQHF. V and J are TRBV19 and TRBJ1-5, with 7 bases lining up with TRBD1. The CDR3 contains 13 residues. Germline CDR1 LNHDA, CDR2 SQIVND (reference sequence). With V trimmed by 5 bases and J by 7 bases, 5 bases remained unmatched.